The clone carrying this TCR beta chain was seen once. This sample was taken from a study of blood T cell repertoires in COVID-19. Study-level background: Acute and convalescent COVID-19 samples came from the United States, Italy and Spain. The cDNA or gDNA used as material had been derived from T cells, B-cell-depleted T cells, or PBMCs.

Authors' methods: Scientists estimated how many nucleated cells there were by amplifying reference gene primers. Profiled with immunoSEQ multiplex PCR; TCRdb holds only in-frame clones, not every one. D and trimming come from the DNA, and the V and J calls and clone size come from that table. The sample has 200,000 or so clones, about 86% seen once; the top ten hold 13% to 15%. Germline values: CDR1 SGHNT, CDR2 YENEEA. Trimming removed 6 bases from V and 1 base from J, with 12 bases in between. The CDR3 length is 14 residues. This chain uses TRBV11-3 with TRBJ1-1, with a weak D call TRBD1 (5 bases). This sequence originates from a young man with active or convalescent COVID-19. Sequencing used peripheral blood. The CDR3 protein is CASSPGKGNTEAFF. The DNA of the CDR3 is TGTGCCAGCAGTCCAGGGAAGGGGAACACTGAAGCTTTCTTT.